This T cell receptor (beta chain) is drawn from a study of T cell responses to AZD1222 COVID-19 vaccine. Overall study: Combined were second doses at about 4 or about 12 weeks. Findings of the study overall: Spike-wide coverage was observed for vaccine-associated CD4 TCRs, with dominant responses at 160-218 and 743-854. Sampling captured repertoires only after the peak T cell response.

With 5 bases removed from V and 7 bases from J, the gap between germline ends came to 8 bases. The CDR3 runs 12 residues. The germline V gene encodes CDR1 SEHNR and CDR2 FQNEAQ (reference sequence). Details on this clone: Its antigen is unknown.

The repertoire was sequenced with immunoSEQ multiplex PCR; TCRdb's copy has only in-frame clones and lacks some. The table records 100,000 to 150,000 clones, approximately 88% of them present only once. The sample was peripheral blood, taken on day 0 of AZD1222 vaccination. This sequence joins TRBV7-9 and TRBJ2-2; D uncertain. The TCR comes from an adult in good health. Here the CDR3 reads CASSLGYGELFF. The CDR3 bases are TGTGCCAGCAGCCTAGGGTACGGGGAGCTGTTTTTT.